This entry is about one T cell receptor (beta chain). Its antigen is currently unknown. The data are from a study of shared clonotypes between healthy human individuals. Study outcomes and limitations: With a handful of donors compared, roughly 4.9% of naive CD4 clonotypes were shared.

V was clipped by 4 bases and J by 1 base; unmatched bases: 3. Germline V gene lookup returns CDR1 MNHNS and CDR2 SASEGT. The CDR3 spans 17 residues. Clones were sequenced by immunoSEQ multiplex PCR, and TCRdb holds only the in-frame ones, with some missing. The sample lists about 92,000 clones; 60% to 75% were seen once. This clonotype originated in a man aged 25 to 40 in good health. The rearrangement joins TRBV6-1 to TRBJ2-2; 13 bases fit TRBD2. The sample was memory CD8+ T cells sorted from blood. Subset defined: CD45RO+ cells pooled with CCR7-negative TemRA cells. In DNA, the CDR3 is TGTGCCAGCAGTGGGACTAGCGGGAGTATGAACACCGGGGAGCTGTTTTTT. Protein sequence: CASSGTSGSMNTGELFF.